The 8 T cell receptor beta chains reported below all come from one sample, sequenced in a study of CD8+ T cells in alopecia areata (dated by TCRdb to the late 2010s). The treatment or condition label here, explained by the study, means: oral pan-JAK inhibitor, 5-10 mg twice daily. The library was obtained by the immunoSEQ multiplex PCR assay. RNA was extracted from all samples and reverse transcribed into cDNA, which served as template for TCR sequencing. The table was pulled from immuneACCESS by TCRdb, which kept in-frame rearrangements only. Such tables lose some clones; where checked, under half of the loss comes from unresolved V genes, and the rest has no known cause. Present in this sample are approximately 220,000 clones, roughly two fifths of which were seen just once. Clones ranked in the top ten supply about 0.48% of the sample. Source: CD4+ T cells sorted from blood, taken around week 34, from a patient treated with tofacitinib. Every receptor here comes from a human donor with alopecia areata.

This clone was seen more than once but under ten times. The chain joins TRBV5-1 to TRBJ1-5; D might be TRBD1 (5 bases). In germline, CDR1 is SGHRS, CDR2 YFSETQ. The CDR3 is made up of 15 amino acids. Trimming shortened V by 4 bases and J by 7 bases, and 18 bases separated the two germline ends. The CDR3 sequence is CASSPAEGDRQPQHF. The CDR3 DNA reads as TGCGCCAGCAGCCCCGCCGAAGGGGATAGACAGCCCCAGCATTTT.

The chain combines TRBV30 with TRBJ1-1; D call uncertain. CDR1 is GTSNPN and CDR2 is SVGIG in the germline V gene (reference sequence). V lost 4 bases to trimming and J lost 5 bases, with 14 bases between them. The CDR3 loop spans 13 amino acids. The chain's CDR3 is CAWTLPPKTEAFF. In DNA form, the CDR3 reads TGTGCCTGGACACTACCCCCAAAAACTGAAGCTTTCTTT.

This chain uses TRBV5-1 with TRBJ1-5; no reliable D call. The CDR3 runs to 13 residues. Per the germline V gene, CDR1 is SGHRS and CDR2 is YFSETQ. Trimming cost V 4 bases and J 0 bases, with 5 bases left between them. The CDR3 reads CASSIDSNQPQHF. The CDR3 DNA reads as TGCGCCAGCAGCATCGATAGCAATCAGCCCCAGCATTTT.

The chain links TRBV18 to TRBJ2-5, with a tentative D call TRBD2 (6 bases). This CDR3 has 15 amino acids. Germline CDR1 KGHSH, CDR2 LQKENI. V was shortened by 0 bases and J by 4 bases, with 12 bases between the two germline ends. The CDR3 is CASSPPGGLRETQYF. DNA of the CDR3: TGTGCCAGCTCACCACCAGGAGGGTTAAGAGAGACCCAGTACTTC.

V gene TRBV18 combines with J gene TRBJ2-1; a possible D gene is TRBD2 (5 bases). The germline V and J ends were trimmed by 4 bases and 2 bases, with 12 bases remaining between them. The CDR3 has 15 residues. Germline lookup yields CDR1 KGHSH and CDR2 LQKENI. The CDR3 loop is CASSHTDSAYNEQFF. The CDR3 nucleotides read TGTGCCAGCTCACATACGGACTCCGCCTACAATGAGCAGTTCTTC.

The CDR3 sequence is CASSELGEGLAGGNEQFF. CDR3 nucleotides: TGTGCCAGCAGTGAACTCGGCGAAGGACTAGCGGGGGGCAATGAGCAGTTCTTC. The chain is built from TRBV6-1 and TRBJ2-1; TRBD2 matches 14 bases. Germline-derived CDR1 and CDR2 are MNHNS and SASEGT. V lost 2 bases, J lost 6 bases, and 9 bases stayed unmatched. CDR3 length: 18 residues.

The rearrangement uses TRBV15 and TRBJ2-1; 9 bases are shared with TRBD2. V dropped 2 bases and J dropped 0; count of bases not matched to a gene: 2. The CDR3 spans 16 residues. Germline assignment: CDR1 LNHNV and CDR2 YYDKDF (reference sequence). CDR3 residues: CATSRNSGSSYNEQFF. As DNA, the CDR3 is TGTGCCACCAGCAGAAATAGCGGGAGCTCCTACAATGAGCAGTTCTTC. Looking up the rest from reference TRBV15 and TRBJ2-1 gives the full variable domain: DAMVIQNPRYQVTQFGKPVTLSCSQTLNHNVMYWYQQKSSQAPKLLFHYYDKDFNNEADTPDNFQSRRPNTSFCFLDIRSPGLGDTAMYLCATSRNSGSSYNEQFFGPGTRLTVL.

The rearrangement uses TRBV19 and TRBJ1-1; D may be TRBD1 (5 bases). Germline CDR1 and CDR2: LNHDA and SQIVND (reference sequence). The CDR3 contains 13 residues. The V end lost 6 bases, the J end lost 3 bases, and 11 bases lay between the germline ends. In nucleotides, the CDR3 is TGTGCCAGTAGGCGTTGGGGCGACACTGAAGCTTTCTTT. Translated, it gives CASRRWGDTEAFF.